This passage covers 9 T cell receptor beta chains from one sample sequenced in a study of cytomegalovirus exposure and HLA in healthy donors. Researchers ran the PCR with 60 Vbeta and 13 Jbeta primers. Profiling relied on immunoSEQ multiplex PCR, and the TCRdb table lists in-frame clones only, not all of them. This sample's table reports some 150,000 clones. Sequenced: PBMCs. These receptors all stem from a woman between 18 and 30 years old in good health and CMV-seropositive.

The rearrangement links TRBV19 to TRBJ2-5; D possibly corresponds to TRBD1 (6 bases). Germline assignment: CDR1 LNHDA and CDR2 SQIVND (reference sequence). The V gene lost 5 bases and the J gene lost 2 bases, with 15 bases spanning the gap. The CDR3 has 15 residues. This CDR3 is CASSPGFRGQETQYF. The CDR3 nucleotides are TGTGCCAGTAGTCCCGGGTTCAGGGGACAAGAGACCCAGTACTTC. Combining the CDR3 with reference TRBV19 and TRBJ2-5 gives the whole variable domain DGGITQSPKYLFRKEGQNVTLSCEQNLNHDAMYWYRQDPGQGLRLIYYSQIVNDFQKGDIAEGYSVSREKKESFPLTVTSAQKNPTAFYLCASSPGFRGQETQYFGPGTRLLVL.

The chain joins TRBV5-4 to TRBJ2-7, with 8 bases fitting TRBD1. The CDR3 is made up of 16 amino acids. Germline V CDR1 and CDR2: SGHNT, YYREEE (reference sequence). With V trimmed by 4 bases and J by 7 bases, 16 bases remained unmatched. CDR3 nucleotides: TGTGCCAGCAGCCAATCAATGACAGGGGATTTAGGGGAGCAGTACTTC. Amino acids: CASSQSMTGDLGEQYF. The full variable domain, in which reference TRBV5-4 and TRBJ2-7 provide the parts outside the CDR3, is ETGVTQSPTHLIKTRGQQVTLRCSSQSGHNTVSWYQQALGQGPQFIFQYYREEENGRGNFPPRFSGLQFPNYSSELNVNALELDDSALYLCASSQSMTGDLGEQYFGPGTRLTVT.

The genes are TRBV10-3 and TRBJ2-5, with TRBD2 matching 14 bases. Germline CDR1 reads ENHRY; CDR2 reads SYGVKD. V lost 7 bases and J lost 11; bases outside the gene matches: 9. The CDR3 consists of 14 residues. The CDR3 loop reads CAITGTSGSREQYF. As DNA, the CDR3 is TGTGCCATCACTGGGACTAGCGGGAGTAGAGAGCAGTACTTC.

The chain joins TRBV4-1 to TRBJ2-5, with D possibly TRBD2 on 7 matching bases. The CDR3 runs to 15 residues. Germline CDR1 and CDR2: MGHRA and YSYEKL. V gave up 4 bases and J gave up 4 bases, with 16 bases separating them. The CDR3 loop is CASSPRRGGSETQYF. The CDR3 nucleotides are TGCGCCAGCAGCCCCCGGAGGGGGGGGTCAGAGACCCAGTACTTC.

The CDR3 protein is CASSQGTGRNSPLHF. CDR3 in DNA: TGTGCCAGCAGCCAGGGGACAGGGCGGAATTCACCCCTCCACTTT. The chain couples TRBV5-6 to TRBJ1-6, with 9 bases fitting TRBD1. This CDR3 is 15 amino acids long. The ends lost 4 bases at V and 7 bases at J; junction bases unmatched: 6. The V gene's germline CDR1 is SGHDT and CDR2 YYEEEE.

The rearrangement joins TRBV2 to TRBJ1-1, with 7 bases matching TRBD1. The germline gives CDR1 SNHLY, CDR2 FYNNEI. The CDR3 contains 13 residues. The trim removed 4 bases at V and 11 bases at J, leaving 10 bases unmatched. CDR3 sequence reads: CASSVGTARTAFF. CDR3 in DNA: TGTGCCAGCAGTGTAGGGACAGCGAGGACGGCTTTCTTT. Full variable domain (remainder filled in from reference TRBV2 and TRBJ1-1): EPEVTQTPSHQVTQMGQEVILRCVPISNHLYFYWYRQILGQKVEFLVSFYNNEISEKSEIFDDQFSVERPDGSNFTLKIRSTKLEDSAMYFCASSVGTARTAFFGQGTRLTVV.

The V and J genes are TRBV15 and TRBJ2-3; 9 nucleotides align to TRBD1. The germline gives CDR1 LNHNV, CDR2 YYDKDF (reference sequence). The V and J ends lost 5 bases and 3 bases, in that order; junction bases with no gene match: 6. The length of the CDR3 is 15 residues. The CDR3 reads CATSRGQGSTDTQYF. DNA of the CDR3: TGTGCCACCAGCCGGGGACAGGGCTCTACAGATACGCAGTATTTT.

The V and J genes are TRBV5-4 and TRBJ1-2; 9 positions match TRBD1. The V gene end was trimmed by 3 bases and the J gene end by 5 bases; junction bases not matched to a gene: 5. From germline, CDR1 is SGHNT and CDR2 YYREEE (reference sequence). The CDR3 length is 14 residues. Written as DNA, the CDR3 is TGTGCCAGCAGCTCCGACAGGGGGTATTATGGCTACACCTTC. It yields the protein CASSSDRGYYGYTF.

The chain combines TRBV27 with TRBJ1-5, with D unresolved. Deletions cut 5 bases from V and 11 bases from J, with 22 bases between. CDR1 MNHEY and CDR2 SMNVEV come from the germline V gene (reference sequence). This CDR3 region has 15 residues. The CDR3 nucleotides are TGTGCCAGCAGTCCCTGGAGGGCCAACATGGGGACCCAGCATTTT. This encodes CASSPWRANMGTQHF.